A single sample gave rise to the 5 T cell receptor beta chains below, sequenced in a study of blood T cells in healthy people across ages (dated by TCRdb to the mid-2010s). Library method: 5' RACE. The listed sequencing device is Illumina HiSeq 2500. A second PCR of roughly 7 to 11 cycles was performed with a sample-barcoded 5' primer and a J-beta primer mix. Clones were called with MiXCR by TCRdb after fastp trimmed the public reads at Q25, and only in-frame beta chains were retained. Identical CDR3 protein sequences are pooled into one entry, listed with their most common genes and DNA. The sample contains around 1,000,000 distinct CDR3 sequences, about 23% of them found a single time. The ten largest clonotypes hold 0.65% to 0.95% of the sample. These data are also associated with another study on T cells of mothers and their children.

Sequenced: blood. These receptors originate from a girl aged 2 to 10 in good health.

This chain connects TRBV29-1 to TRBJ2-5; 9 bases align to TRBD2. The J call is doubtful: the DNA matches TRBJ2-1 better. CDR1 SQVTM and CDR2 ANQGSEA come from the germline V gene. The CDR3 has 17 amino acids. Here the CDR3 reads CSVEPSGTFSSYNEQFF. In DNA form, the CDR3 reads TGCAGCGTTGAGCCTAGCGGGACCTTTAGCTCCTACAATGAGCAGTTCTTC.

This rearrangement joins TRBV29-1 to TRBJ2-5, with 14 bases matching TRBD2. There are 15 residues in the CDR3. With V trimmed by 6 bases and J by 4 bases, 7 bases remained unmatched. Germline lookup yields CDR1 SQVTM and CDR2 ANQGSEA. The CDR3 DNA reads TGCAGCGTGACTAGCGGGGGGGCTGTCCGAGAGACCCAGTACTTC. This codes for CSVTSGGAVRETQYF.

This clonotype has a handful of counts. The CDR3, as DNA: TGTGCCAGCAGCTTAGACCCACAGGGTATAGAGACCCAGTACTTC. Translating it yields CASSLDPQGIETQYF. The chain employs TRBV11-2 and TRBJ2-5; weak D call: TRBD1 (6 bases). This CDR3 has 15 amino acids. The V and J ends lost 0 bases and 4 bases respectively, with 12 bases between them. Looked up from germline, CDR1 is SGHAT and CDR2 is FQNNGV.

This clonotype was observed a handful of times. The chain uses TRBV24-1 and TRBJ2-5; D is unresolved. The CDR3 runs to 16 residues. Deletions cut 3 bases from V and 5 bases from J, with 18 bases between. Germline V gives CDR1 KGHDR, CDR2 SFDVKD. CDR3 region: CATSDRTFEMGETQYF. In DNA form, the CDR3 reads TGTGCCACCAGTGATCGGACCTTCGAAATGGGGGAGACCCAGTACTTC.

The chain links TRBV20-1 to TRBJ2-5; 9 nucleotides match TRBD2. The J call is uncertain, as TRBJ2-7 better fits the DNA end. This CDR3 contains 16 residues. The V gene's germline CDR1 is DFQATT and CDR2 SNEGSKA (reference sequence). The CDR3 region has the DNA TGCAGTGCTTGGGGATTAGCGGGAGTCCTAGCCTACGAGCAGTACTTC. This codes for CSAWGLAGVLAYEQYF.